This T cell receptor (beta chain) was found in a study of T cells in Graves' hyperthyroidism and ophthalmopathy. Study at large: It was at initial diagnosis, before any treatment, that peripheral blood was collected.

Exclusion followed for patients with uncontrolled infection, other autoimmune disease, pregnancy or lactation. J lost 2 bases, V lost 6 bases, and 9 bases had no gene match. The CDR3 extends over 15 amino acids. Germline-derived CDR1 and CDR2 are SGHAT and FQNNGV. Amplification targeted TCR beta CDR3 regions from RNA transcripts. HTBI primers were used for first-round RT-PCR of the TCR CDR3. Via MiXCR, TCRdb re-called the multiplex PCR reads, giving one row per CDR3 protein. The profile shows around 340,000 distinct CDR3 sequences, roughly 17% of them singletons. General study findings and limits: Blood shared most expanded thyroid clonotypes above 0.001. Ophthalmopathy was told apart from stable hyperthyroidism by a 13 V-J model.

This clonotype occurred many times. No antigen is known for it. V usage is TRBV11-2 and J usage is TRBJ1-1; 7 positions match TRBD1. The TCR was taken from a woman in her thirties with Graves' hyperthyroidism that later progressed to Graves' ophthalmopathy. Sequencing input: blood. Here the CDR3 reads CASRRAGQINTEAFF. The CDR3 nucleotides read TGTGCCAGCAGGCGTGCGGGACAGATCAACACTGAAGCTTTCTTT.